The present entry profiles one T cell receptor beta chain with its context. The target antigen is unknown. This sample is part of a study of PD-1 blockade in classical Hodgkin lymphoma. Findings and caveats of the study: Reported findings placed baseline TCR diversity lower in newly diagnosed patients (compared with healthy donors). TCR diversity rose significantly by C4D1 in CD4+ but not CD8+ cells.

This CDR3 is 13 amino acids long. The V end lost 5 bases, the J end lost 14 bases, and 19 bases lay between the germline ends. Per germline, CDR1 SGHTA and CDR2 FQGNSA. Time point of the sample: cycle 4 day 1 (C4D1), after about 6 weeks of nivolumab. Relapses following autologous stem cell transplantation were seen in all patients, with brentuximab vedotin exposure varying. Generated by immunoSEQ multiplex PCR, the TCRdb table keeps only in-frame clones and is missing some. The sample lists over 25,000 clones, 65% to 80% seen once, with 3.5% to 5% in the top ten. The receptor's source is a human donor with classical Hodgkin lymphoma. The chain is built from TRBV7-2 and TRBJ2-1; tentative D call: TRBD2 (6 bases). Source: peripheral blood mononuclear cells (PBMCs), taken before the fourth cycle of nivolumab. The CDR3 loop is CASSLGPASVKFF. CDR3 bases: TGTGCCAGCAGCCTCGGACCCGCTAGCGTAAAGTTCTTC.